The clone carrying this T cell receptor (beta chain) was seen at least ten times. Its antigen is not known. This CDR3 region has 14 residues. In germline, CDR1 is DFQATT, CDR2 SNEGSKA (reference sequence). Trimming stripped 2 bases from V and 1 base from J, with 11 bases between. These data are taken from a study of T cells after yellow fever vaccination. Looking at the study overall: Preparation of fractions with low cell numbers was performed using SMART-Seq v4 Ultra Low Input. General study findings and limits: The appearance of a small share of clonotypes in both CD4 and CD8 compartments was observed. Most primary-vaccination clones recurred post-booster (roughly 96% CD4, roughly 90% CD8). Abundant clonotypes (contaminants from the bulk population) could be present in FACS-sorted repertoires.

TCRdb passed the 5' RACE reads through MiXCR, listing each CDR3 protein once. The sample shows over 100,000 distinct CDR3 sequences, 8% to 9.5% of them seen only once. The V gene is TRBV20-1, the J gene TRBJ2-5; tentative D call: TRBD1 (6 bases). The sample was CD8+ T cells sorted from PBMCs, taken 45 days after the yellow fever booster vaccination. The TCR originated in a man aged 25 to 40 who received the YFV17D yellow fever vaccine. The CDR3 bases are TGCAGTGCTAGAACAGGGCAGGCCCAAGAGACCCAGTACTTC. Its protein is CSARTGQAQETQYF.